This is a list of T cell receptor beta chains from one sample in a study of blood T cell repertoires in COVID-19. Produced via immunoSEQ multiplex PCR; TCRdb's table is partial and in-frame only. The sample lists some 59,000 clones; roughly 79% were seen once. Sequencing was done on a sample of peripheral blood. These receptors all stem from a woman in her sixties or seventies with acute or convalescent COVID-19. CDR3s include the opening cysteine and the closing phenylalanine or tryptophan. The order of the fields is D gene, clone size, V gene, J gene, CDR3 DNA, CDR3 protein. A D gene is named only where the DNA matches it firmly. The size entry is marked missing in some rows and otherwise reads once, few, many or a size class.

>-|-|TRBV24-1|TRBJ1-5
TGTGCCACCAGTGACGCCAAACAGGAAGCTAGCAATCAGCCCCAGCATTTT
CATSDAKQEASNQPQHF
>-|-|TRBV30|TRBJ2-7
TGTGCCTGGAGGACAGGCTACGAGCAGTACTTC
CAWRTGYEQYF
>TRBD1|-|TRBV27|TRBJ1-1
TGTGCCAGCAGTCCCCGGGACAGGGGCACTGAAGCTTTCTTT
CASSPRDRGTEAFF
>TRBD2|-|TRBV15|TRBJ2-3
TGTGCCACCAGCAGACCATCTAGCGGCCTTAGCACAGATACGCAGTATTTT
CATSRPSSGLSTDTQYF
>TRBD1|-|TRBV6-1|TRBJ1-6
TGTGCCAGCAGTGAAAGGACAGGGGGCTATAATTCACCCCTCCACTTT
CASSERTGGYNSPLHF
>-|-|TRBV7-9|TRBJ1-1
TGTGCCAGCAGCCCTCAGAGCGGGGTTGAAGCTTTCTTT
CASSPQSGVEAFF
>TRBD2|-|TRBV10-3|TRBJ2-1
TGTGCCATCAGCGAAGGACTAGCGGTCCCCTTGGATGAGCAGTTCTTC
CAISEGLAVPLDEQFF
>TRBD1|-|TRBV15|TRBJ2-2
TGTGCCACCAGCCGGGACAGGGGGCCCGGGGAGCTGTTTTTT
CATSRDRGPGELFF
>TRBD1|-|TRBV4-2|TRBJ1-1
TGTGCCAGCAGCCAAGAGGACAGGTCGGGCACTGAAGCTTTCTTT
CASSQEDRSGTEAFF
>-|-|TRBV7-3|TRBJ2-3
TGTGCCAGCAGCCAGGGGCTAGGCACAGATACGCAGTATTTT
CASSQGLGTDTQYF
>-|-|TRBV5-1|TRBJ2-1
TGCGCCAGCAGCTTACGGGGGGCCAACAATGAGCAGTTCTTC
CASSLRGANNEQFF
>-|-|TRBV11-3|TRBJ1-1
TGTGCCAGCAGCGGGTGGGGCGCTGAAGCTTTCTTT
CASSGWGAEAFF
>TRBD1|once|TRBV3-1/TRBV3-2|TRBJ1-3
TGTGCCAGCAGCCAGGGGGACAGGTTACAAGGAAACACCATATATTTT
CASSQGDRLQGNTIYF
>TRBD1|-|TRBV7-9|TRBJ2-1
TGTGCCAGCAGCGCAGACAGGGTCTCCTACAATGAGCAGTTCTTC
CASSADRVSYNEQFF
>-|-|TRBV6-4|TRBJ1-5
TGTGCCAGCAGTGAAACGGCAGGAAATCAGCCCCAGCATTTT
CASSETAGNQPQHF
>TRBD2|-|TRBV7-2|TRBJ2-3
TGTGCCAGCAGCTTGACTAGCGGGGGAAGGGATACGCAGTATTTT
CASSLTSGGRDTQYF
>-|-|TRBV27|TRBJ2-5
TGTGCCAGCAAGAGGGGGGGAGAGACCCAGTACTTC
CASKRGGETQYF
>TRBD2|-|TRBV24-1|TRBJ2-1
TGTGCCACCAGTGATTTAACTAGCGGAAGCTCCTACAATGAGCAGTTCTTC
CATSDLTSGSSYNEQFF
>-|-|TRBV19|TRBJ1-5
TGTGCCTCCTCCCAGGGCAAAGAACAGCCCCAGCATTTT
CASSQGKEQPQHF
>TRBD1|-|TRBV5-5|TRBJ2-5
TGTGCCAGCAGCTTTACAGGGGGCTTAGAGACCCAGTACTTC
CASSFTGGLETQYF
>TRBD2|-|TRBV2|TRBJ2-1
TGTGCCAGCGACGAGCGGGGGGGCCCGTACAATGAGCAGTTCTTC
CASDERGGPYNEQFF
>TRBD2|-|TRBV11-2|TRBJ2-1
TGTGCCAGCAGCTTGGGTTCAAGCGGGAGGTACAATGAGCAGTTCTTC
CASSLGSSGRYNEQFF
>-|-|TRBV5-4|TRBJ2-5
TGTGCCAGCAGCTTGGCAGGGGTGGGGGAGACCCAGTACTTC
CASSLAGVGETQYF
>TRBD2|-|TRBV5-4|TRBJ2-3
TGTGCCAGCAGCTTGGAGTACGGAGCGGGAGTGCAGACCCTCTTGCAGTATTTT
CASSLEYGAGVQTLLQYF
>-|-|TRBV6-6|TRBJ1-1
TGTGCCAGCAGTTACCCTAACACTGAAGCTTTCTTT
CASSYPNTEAFF
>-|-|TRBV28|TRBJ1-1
TGTGCCAGCAGTCCTAACATAGGAGTGGCTTTCTTT
CASSPNIGVAFF
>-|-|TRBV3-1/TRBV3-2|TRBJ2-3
TGTGCCAGCAGCCCGCTAGATACAGATACGCAGTATTTT
CASSPLDTDTQYF